The text below deals with one TCR beta chain. Antigen: not known. The CDR3 is 14 residues long. V was shortened by 1 base and J by 5 bases, with 11 bases between the two germline ends. CDR1 LGHDT and CDR2 YNNKEL come from the germline V gene (reference sequence). Naive and memory CD4+ T cell DNA was deep-sequenced without culture. The protocol was immunoSEQ multiplex PCR, while the TCRdb copy is restricted to in-frame clones and leaves out a portion. The data contain 30,000 to 45,000 clones, more than 75% of them singletons. The sample originates from a study of CD4 T cells in relation to SARS-CoV-2 and coronaviruses. General study points: No crossreactivity against non-spike viral proteins was tested here.

The chain has TRBV3-1 (or the pseudogene TRBV3-2) and TRBJ1-2; perhaps TRBD1 as D (5 bases). What was sequenced was memory CD4+ T cells from PBMCs. This TCR was sampled from an adult with COVID-19. CDR3: CASSQVGTGYGYTF. CDR3 nucleotides: TGTGCCAGCAGCCAAGTAGGAACAGGTTATGGCTACACCTTC.